This T cell receptor beta chain appears in the sequencing data of a study of T-cell memory formation after mild COVID-19. Study-wide results and limits: Those CD4+ clones that contracted were mainly in CM and EM (CD8+ ones in EMRA). Whereas later expanders leaned CD4+, clones contracting day 15 to 85 showed a balanced CD4/CD8 makeup.

The CDR3 consists of 17 residues. Trimming stripped 5 bases from V and 3 bases from J, with 22 bases between. Germline V lookup: CDR1 SEHNR, CDR2 FQNEAQ (reference sequence). Remarks on this clonotype: What it recognizes is unknown.

Sample barcodes and UMIs were carried by the TCR alpha and TCR beta cDNA libraries that 5'RACE generated with constant-segment primers. MiXCR, run by TCRdb on the 5' RACE reads, gives a single entry per CDR3 protein. The data hold some 490,000 distinct CDR3 sequences, with 15% to 20% observed a single time. V usage is TRBV7-9 and J usage is TRBJ1-1; the D gene is possibly TRBD1 (6 bases). Material for sequencing was PBMCs or a T cell subset sorted from them (not recorded which). The receptor was derived from an adult woman who had mild COVID-19 (a few samples of this study predate the infection). Cell type and time point are not known. The CDR3 protein is CASSTKPNGQTDTEAFF. CDR3 nucleotide sequence: TGTGCCAGCAGCACGAAGCCCAACGGACAGACGGACACTGAAGCTTTCTTT.